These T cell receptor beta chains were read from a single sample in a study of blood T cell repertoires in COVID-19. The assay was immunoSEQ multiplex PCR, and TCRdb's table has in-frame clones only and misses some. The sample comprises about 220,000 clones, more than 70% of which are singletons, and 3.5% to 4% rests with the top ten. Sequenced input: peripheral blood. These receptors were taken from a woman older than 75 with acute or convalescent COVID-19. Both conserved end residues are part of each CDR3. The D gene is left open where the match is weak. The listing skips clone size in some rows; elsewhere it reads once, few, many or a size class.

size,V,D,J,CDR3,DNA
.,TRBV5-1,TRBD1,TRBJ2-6,CASSLGWSLQGSSGANVLTF,TGCGCCAGCAGCTTGGGATGGTCCCTACAGGGGAGCTCTGGGGCCAACGTCCTGACTTTC
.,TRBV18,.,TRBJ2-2,CASSPDEGVVTGELFF,TGTGCCAGCTCACCAGATGAGGGGGTCGTCACCGGGGAGCTGTTTTTT
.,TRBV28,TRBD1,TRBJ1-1,CASSRDRLEAFF,TGTGCCAGCAGCCGGGACAGGTTAGAAGCTTTCTTT
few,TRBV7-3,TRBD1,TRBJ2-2,CASSLTGTVNTGELFF,TGTGCCAGCAGCTTAACGGGGACAGTGAACACCGGGGAGCTGTTTTTT
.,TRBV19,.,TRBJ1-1,CASSGFPAGAINTEAFF,TGTGCCAGTAGTGGGTTCCCGGCAGGGGCGATTAACACTGAAGCTTTCTTT
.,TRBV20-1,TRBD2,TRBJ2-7,CSASFPGLAAYEQYF,TGCAGTGCTAGTTTTCCGGGACTAGCGGCCTACGAGCAGTACTTC
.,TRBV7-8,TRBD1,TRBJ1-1,CASLYGQGTEAFF,TGTGCCAGCCTCTACGGACAGGGCACTGAAGCTTTCTTT
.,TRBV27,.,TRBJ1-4,CASSTTWAGTNEKLFF,TGTGCCAGCAGTACGACCTGGGCAGGGACTAATGAAAAACTGTTTTTT
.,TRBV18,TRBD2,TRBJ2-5,CASSPSLRGEPQYF,TGTGCCAGCTCACCATCTCTTCGGGGGGAGCCCCAGTACTTC
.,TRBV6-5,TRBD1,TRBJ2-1,CASSLTGGSYNEQFF,TGTGCCAGCAGCCTAACAGGGGGGTCCTACAATGAGCAGTTCTTC
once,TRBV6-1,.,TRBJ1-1,CASRRTLTEAFF,TGTGCCAGCAGACGGACACTAACTGAAGCTTTCTTT
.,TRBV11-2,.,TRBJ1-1,CASSLEISRTEAFF,TGTGCCAGCAGCTTAGAAATTTCTAGAACTGAAGCTTTCTTT
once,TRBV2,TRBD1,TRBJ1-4,CASSGQRTGVGEKLFF,TGTGCCAGCAGTGGGCAGAGAACAGGGGTCGGTGAAAAACTGTTTTTT
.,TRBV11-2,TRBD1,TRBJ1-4,CASSSLTGGANEKLFF,TGTGCCAGCAGCTCCCTGACAGGGGGGGCTAATGAAAAACTGTTTTTT
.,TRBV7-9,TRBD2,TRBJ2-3,CASSPWPGTSGTDTQYF,TGTGCCAGCAGCCCGTGGCCCGGGACTAGCGGGACAGATACGCAGTATTTT
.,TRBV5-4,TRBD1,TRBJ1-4,CASSQTGGSGEKLFF,TGTGCCAGCAGTCAAACAGGGGGCTCGGGTGAAAAACTGTTTTTT
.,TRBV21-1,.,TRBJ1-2,CASSLGPGGAVGYTF,TGTGCCAGCAGCCTCGGTCCAGGGGGCGCGGTAGGCTACACCTTC
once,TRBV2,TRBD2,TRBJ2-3,CASSALAGGPADTQYF,TGTGCCAGCAGTGCACTAGCGGGGGGGCCTGCAGATACGCAGTATTTT
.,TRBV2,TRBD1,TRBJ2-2,CASNDRGVDGELFF,TGTGCCAGCAATGACAGGGGGGTTGACGGGGAGCTGTTTTTT
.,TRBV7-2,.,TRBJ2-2,CASSSTMNTGELFF,TGTGCCAGCAGCTCCACAATGAACACCGGGGAGCTGTTTTTT
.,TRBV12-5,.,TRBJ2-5,CASGLDRGAGETQYF,TGTGCTAGTGGTTTGGATCGGGGGGCCGGGGAGACCCAGTACTTC
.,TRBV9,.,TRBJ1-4,CASSVGAATLGEKLFF,TGTGCCAGCAGCGTAGGAGCAGCGACTCTCGGTGAAAAACTGTTTTTT
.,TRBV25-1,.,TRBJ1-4,CASNNRNQGEKLFF,TGTGCCAGCAATAACAGGAATCAGGGCGAAAAACTGTTTTTT
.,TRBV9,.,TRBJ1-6,CATSTGIYNSPLHF,TGTGCCACCTCGACAGGAATTTATAATTCACCCCTCCACTTT
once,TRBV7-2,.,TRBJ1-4,CASSGPPTNEKLFF,TGTGCCAGCAGCGGGCCTCCAACTAATGAAAAACTGTTTTTT
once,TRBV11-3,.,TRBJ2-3,CASSLGEADTQYF,TGTGCCAGCAGCTTAGGGGAGGCAGATACGCAGTATTTT
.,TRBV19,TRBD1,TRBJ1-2,CASRIRTGGDGYTF,TGTGCCAGTAGGATAAGAACAGGGGGAGACGGCTACACCTTC
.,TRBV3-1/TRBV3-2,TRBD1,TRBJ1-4,CASSLRTGGDEKLFF,TGTGCCAGCAGCCTACGTACAGGGGGGGATGAAAAACTGTTTTTT